The next 11 T cell receptor beta chains were all read from a single sample in a study of metastatic and nonmetastatic thyroid tumors. Using MiXCR, TCRdb reanalyzed the PCR reads. Counted here are 25,000 or so clones, approximately 17% occurring once; the ten biggest clones make up about 4.2%. Not a single patient had been given any form of treatment at any point before undergoing thyroid surgery. The specimen was blood. Every receptor here comes from a female donor with papillary thyroid cancer or a benign thyroid nodule (not recorded which). Some clones in this sample may be carry-over from other donors' samples.

This clone appeared a few times. This may arise from a read error, as a much more abundant clone is one base away. Other DNA sequences of this sample code for an identical CDR3. V gene TRBV19 combines with J gene TRBJ1-1; 8 nucleotides agree with TRBD1. The CDR3 is made up of 15 amino acids. Germline V gives CDR1 LNHDA, CDR2 SQIVND (reference sequence). Germline trimming cut 3 bases from V and 3 bases from J; bases unmatched to any gene: 6. The CDR3 sequence is CASSISGTGDTEAFF. CDR3 in DNA: TGTGCCAGTAGTATTAGTGGGACAGGTGACACTGAAGCTTTCTTT.

This clone was counted ten times or more. It may be a read error: a sequence one base away is much more abundant. V gene TRBV5-4 combines with J gene TRBJ2-6, with TRBD1 matching 7 bases. Germline CDR1 SGHNT, CDR2 YYREEE (reference sequence). The CDR3 consists of 16 residues. CDR3 residues: CTSSSYRGSGANVLTF. CDR3 DNA sequence: TGTACCAGCAGCAGCTACAGGGGTTCTGGGGCCAACGTCCTGACTTTC.

This clone was observed a handful of times. CDR3 loop: CASSLLGDTQYF. In DNA form, the CDR3 reads TGTGCCAGCAGCTTATTGGGGGATACGCAGTATTTT. The chain combines TRBV7-3 with TRBJ2-3; unclear D gene. The germline gives CDR1 SGHTA, CDR2 FQGTGA. The V end lost 2 bases, the J end lost 6 bases, and 6 bases lay between the germline ends. The CDR3 covers 12 residues.

This clone was seen ten or more times. The chain uses TRBV28 and TRBJ2-5; the match to TRBD1 covers 8 bases. The length of the CDR3 is 16 residues. In germline, CDR1 is MDHEN, CDR2 SYDVKM. V lost 5 bases to trimming and J lost 2 bases; unmatched junction nucleotides: 10. In DNA form, the CDR3 reads TGTGCCAGCAGTCAGACAGGGGCATTGGGACAAGAGACCCAGTACTTC. The encoded protein is CASSQTGALGQETQYF.

In its sample, this clone was seen many times. J is TRBJ1-2 and V is TRBV5-4; TRBD1 matches 7 bases. CDR1 is SGHNT and CDR2 is YYREEE in the germline V gene (reference sequence). The CDR3 runs 13 residues. The V segment lost 5 bases and the J segment 6 bases; nucleotides outside the gene matches: 7. The CDR3 DNA is TGTGCCAGCAGTAATTGGGGGACAGATGGCTACACCTTC. It is translated as CASSNWGTDGYTF. Drawing the rest from reference TRBV5-4 and TRBJ1-2, the complete variable domain is ETGVTQSPTHLIKTRGQQVTLRCSSQSGHNTVSWYQQALGQGPQFIFQYYREEENGRGNFPPRFSGLQFPNYSSELNVNALELDDSALYLCASSNWGTDGYTFGSGTRLTVV.

By share, this clone ranks as medium-sized (0.01 to 0.1%). J is TRBJ2-1 and V is TRBV11-2, with a possible D match to TRBD2 (7 bases). This CDR3 contains 15 residues. V was shortened by 1 base and J by 10 bases, with 17 bases between the two germline ends. The germline CDR1 and CDR2 sequences are SGHAT and FQNNGV. The CDR3 region has the DNA TGTGCCAGCAGCTTAGTTGGGCGGGGGCAGTTAGAGCAGTTCTTC. It codes for CASSLVGRGQLEQFF.

This clone was detected many times. This chain uses TRBV2 with TRBJ2-1; D call uncertain. The CDR3 covers 14 residues. Germline-derived CDR1 and CDR2 are SNHLY and FYNNEI. The V end was cut by 1 base, the J end by 7 bases, with 11 bases between. CDR3 sequence: CASSEVAARNEQFF. CDR3 sequence (DNA): TGTGCCAGCAGTGAAGTCGCTGCGAGAAATGAGCAGTTCTTC.

This clone was counted ten times or more. This could be a read error, since a much larger clone is one nucleotide away. Other DNA sequences of this sample code for an identical CDR3. J is TRBJ2-7 and V is TRBV10-3; TRBD2 is a possible D gene (6 bases). The CDR3 has 14 residues. Germline V gene data show CDR1 as ENHRY and CDR2 as SYGVKD. Written as DNA, the CDR3 is TGTGCCATCAGCGAGTCGACGGGAGTAGCCGAGCAGTACTTC. The encoded protein is CAISESTGVAEQYF.

This clone was seen only once. The chain combines TRBV30 with TRBJ1-1; 7 nucleotides match TRBD1. This CDR3 contains 15 residues. The J segment lost 0 bases and the V segment lost 4 bases, leaving 8 bases of the junction unmatched. Germline lookup yields CDR1 GTSNPN and CDR2 SVGIG (reference sequence). The DNA of the CDR3 is TGTGCCTGGAACGTCGGCAGGGGGGTGAACACTGAAGCTTTCTTT. Amino acid sequence: CAWNVGRGVNTEAFF.

There are many counts of this clone. V usage is TRBV10-2 and J usage is TRBJ2-2, with unresolved D. V gave up 5 bases and J gave up 7 bases, with 5 bases separating them. The CDR3 loop spans 11 amino acids. CDR1 is WSHSY and CDR2 is SAAADI in the germline V gene. The CDR3 spells CASSPGGELFF. In nucleotides, the CDR3 is TGCGCCAGCAGTCCCGGCGGGGAGCTGTTTTTT.

In this sample, this clone turned up many times. The J gene is TRBJ1-2, the V gene TRBV25-1; the D is unclear. V was pared by 3 bases and J by 2 bases, with 10 bases between. The length of the CDR3 is 14 residues. Germline V lookup: CDR1 MGHDK, CDR2 SYGVNS. This chain's CDR3 is CASSDYEKNYGYTF. CDR3 nucleotides: TGTGCCAGCAGTGACTACGAGAAGAACTATGGCTACACCTTC.